Described below is a single T cell receptor (beta chain) sequence and its context. This clone was picked up one time. No cognate antigen has been identified for it. No base quality information exists; no much larger clone differs at one position. The sample's time point label, decoded: before neoadjuvant nivolumab. None of the patients had received prior systemic or radiation treatment, and all were newly diagnosed with stage II-IVA oral cavity squamous cell carcinoma. The cohort was composed of patients with HPV-negative, locally advanced oral cavity squamous cell carcinoma. No culture maintenance or expansion was done, as the peripheral blood mononuclear cells went straight to analysis. The samples were drawn from a longitudinal correlative study tied to a single-arm phase II trial testing neoadjuvant nivolumab in oral cavity squamous cell carcinoma. Subject-matched pre- and post-treatment PBMCs and tumors from three responders and three non-responders underwent genomic DNA-based TCRbeta sequencing. Peripheral blood mononuclear cells were drawn once before nivolumab treatment and a second time after treatment, when surgery took place. The Maxwell RSC DNA from Cells kit was used to isolate genomic DNA from PBMCs.

These data come from a study of neoadjuvant anti-PD-1 for oral cavity cancer (dated by TCRdb to the early 2020s). Broadly, across the study: Before undergoing curative-intent surgical resection, most patients got three to four biweekly nivolumab doses at 3 mg/kg. A fourth nivolumab dose was given around day 43 to patients without progression, and definitive surgical resection was performed in those patients on days 50-56. Under RECIST 1.1, a patient counted as a responder if showing complete response, partial response or stable disease, and as a non-responder if showing progression. The parent correlative cohort had approximately twelve patients and a response rate of 30% to 35%.

For deep sequencing, PBMC libraries mostly used about 500 ng of input genomic DNA, with six replicates for each sample. The immunoSEQ hsTCRbeta kit was used to prepare TCRbeta libraries according to the manufacturer's instructions. The finished libraries were brought together in one pool at 2.5 to 3.5 nM, which was then read using an Illumina NovaSeq 6000 S4 flow cell. For the original study's pipeline: The immunoSEQ Analyzer was used for raw data preprocessing and quality control. The analysis was restricted to productive rearrangements, with each unique CDR3 amino acid sequence defining a clonotype. Repertoire clonality was estimated as the Gini-Simpson index, which was computed with the R package tcR. Student's t test was used to compare Gini indices, and Pearson correlation was used to assess associations with tumor size change. Imported from immuneACCESS, the table was reduced by TCRdb to in-frame sequences with V and J called. These copies leave out some clones; in studies compared against another copy, an unresolved V gene accounts for under half, and the cause of the remainder is not known. V, J and clone size were drawn from that table, and D and trimming were deduced from the DNA. The sample table holds some 7,000 clones, of which 74% were seen once. The ten top clones hold around 2.9% of the sample.

What the study reported, not specific to this receptor: Higher pretreatment blood TCRbeta clonality and lower post-treatment tumor TCRbeta clonality were correlated with higher pretreatment blood Treg/Th17 ratios. After neoadjuvant nivolumab, non-responders showed significantly higher T cell clonality (Gini index) in PBMCs than responders did. TCR analyses included only a few patients per response group, and the authors called for larger cohorts for validation.

The CDR3 holds 15 amino acids from the cysteine to the phenylalanine. The retained sequence is limited to the CDR3, 45 bases, with the frame set at the first base. Looking up the germline V gene yields CDR1 SGHTA and CDR2 FQGNSA. The junction shows trimming of 0 bases on V and 4 bases on J, plus 10 bases between the germline ends. This receptor was identified in a person aged 35 to 85 with oral cavity squamous cell carcinoma. This receptor chain uses TRBV7-2 and TRBJ1-5; TRBD1 is a possible D gene, resting on 6 matching bases. The starting material was PBMCs, obtained before nivolumab (anti-PD-1) treatment. The CDR3 in this case is CASSLARQGNQPQHF. The sequence in DNA is TGTGCCAGCAGCTTAGCGAGGCAGGGGAATCAGCCCCAGCATTTT. Supplemented by the reference TRBV7-2 and TRBJ1-5 proteins around the CDR3, the complete variable domain is GAGVSQSPSNKVTEKGKDVELRCDPISGHTALYWYRQSLGQGLEFLIYFQGNSAPDKSGLPSDRFSAERTGGSVSTLTIQRTQQEDSAVYLCASSLARQGNQPQHFGDGTRLSIL.